The source of this T cell receptor beta chain is a study of human T cells and chemical hapten exposure (dated by TCRdb to the early 2020s). For the study in its entirety: For sensitization, 2% DPC in acetone was applied to a roughly 2 cm by roughly 2 cm area of upper inner arm skin. Patch testing on the upper back used Finn chambers containing 0.01% DPC, with scoring done after 6 days according to International Contact Dermatitis Research Group standards. For TCR sequencing, blood came from over 25 alopecia patients at anywhere from one to four time points (pre-sensitization, 2, 6 and 24 weeks). Throughout the study period of 20 to 30 weeks, patients also received therapeutic DPC doses to the scalp every week. In alopecia patients, the study followed how the peripheral blood TCR repertoire changed in vivo over primary and secondary sensitization to diphenylcyclopropenone (DPC), a hapten. The mostly female patient cohort included alopecia areata with under or over 50% scalp involvement, alopecia totalis and alopecia universalis. Libraries were pooled for sequencing, and variation in per-sample TCR yields was attributed mainly to small differences in library volumes within the pool. Blood samples were taken from patients before sensitization (week 0) and then at 2, 6 and about 24 weeks after DPC sensitization.

V loses 6 bases at its end and J loses 3 bases; junction bases beyond the gene matches: 6. CDR1 MGHRA and CDR2 YSYEKL were looked up in the germline V gene. Counted from cysteine to phenylalanine, this CDR3 has 15 amino acids. Only the CDR3 part of the read is kept: 45 bases, read in frame from the first base. This clonotype was counted ten times or more. This clone's antigen is unknown. Nothing much larger sits one base from this clone, and base qualities are not available. The paper's findings and limits, for the study overall: Compared with pre-sensitization or healthy control sets, expanded TCRs formed significantly more large CDR3 similarity clusters, which is consistent with antigen-driven responses. Patch test score correlated positively with the number of PT1 expanded TCRs, reaching significance at thresholds 8, 16 and 32 but not at 4. No change with DPC sensitization was found in the number of TCRs above 1 in 1000 frequency, and no evidence of global repertoire structure alterations was found. Repeated subsampling changed both the strength of the expansion versus patch-test correlation and the threshold at which that correlation became significant. Because all patients had alopecia, a presumed autoimmune disease, the immune response of the patients might differ from that of healthy individuals.

The time point label, as the study defines it: pre-sensitization, week 0. Interpreted using the paper, the treatment or condition label stands for: therapeutic diphenylcyclopropenone sensitization with weekly scalp DPC. At each patch-test visit, blood was drawn before the patch test was applied. Patients were eligible if aged 18 to 70, diagnosed with alopecia and judged suitable for DPC therapy, and pregnant patients were excluded. Total RNA was isolated from unfractionated whole blood collected in Tempus Blood RNA tubes. The method behind the library was RACE. Sequencing instrument: NextSeq 500. Library preparation attached unique molecular identifiers to individual cDNA molecules for quantitative, reproducible TCR counting. Each blood RNA sample was used to sequence both TCR alpha and TCR beta chains. On the study's bioinformatics: Samples had a median of roughly 91,000 TCRs, with a range from roughly 23,224 to 750,000. V, J and CDR3 annotation of the TCR reads was carried out using the Decombinator software suite. To make PS versus PT1 abundance plots, every sample was subsampled to the same number of TCRs (28,000). Expanded TCRs were defined as absent before sensitization and observed at least eight times at the 2-week time point. TCRdb reprocessed the public reads (quality trimming at Q25 with fastp, clone calling with MiXCR) and kept in-frame beta chains. One record per CDR3 amino acid sequence lists the most common genes and DNA. The V and J calls were not made by the authors but by TCRdb's processing. Here the sample has 300,000 to 450,000 distinct CDR3 sequences; 5.5% occur a single time. The top ten clones comprise about 8.7% of the sample.

This receptor chain uses TRBV4-1 and TRBJ1-4, with TRBD1 matching 8 junction bases. The material was whole blood, obtained in connection with sensitization to the hapten diphenylcyclopropenone (DPC). The TCR sequence derives from a woman under 30 with alopecia areata. Some clones in this sample may be carry-over from other donors' samples. The CDR3: CASRPQGASNEKLFF. The sequenced DNA: TGCGCCAGCAGACCCCAGGGGGCTTCTAATGAAAAACTGTTTTTT.